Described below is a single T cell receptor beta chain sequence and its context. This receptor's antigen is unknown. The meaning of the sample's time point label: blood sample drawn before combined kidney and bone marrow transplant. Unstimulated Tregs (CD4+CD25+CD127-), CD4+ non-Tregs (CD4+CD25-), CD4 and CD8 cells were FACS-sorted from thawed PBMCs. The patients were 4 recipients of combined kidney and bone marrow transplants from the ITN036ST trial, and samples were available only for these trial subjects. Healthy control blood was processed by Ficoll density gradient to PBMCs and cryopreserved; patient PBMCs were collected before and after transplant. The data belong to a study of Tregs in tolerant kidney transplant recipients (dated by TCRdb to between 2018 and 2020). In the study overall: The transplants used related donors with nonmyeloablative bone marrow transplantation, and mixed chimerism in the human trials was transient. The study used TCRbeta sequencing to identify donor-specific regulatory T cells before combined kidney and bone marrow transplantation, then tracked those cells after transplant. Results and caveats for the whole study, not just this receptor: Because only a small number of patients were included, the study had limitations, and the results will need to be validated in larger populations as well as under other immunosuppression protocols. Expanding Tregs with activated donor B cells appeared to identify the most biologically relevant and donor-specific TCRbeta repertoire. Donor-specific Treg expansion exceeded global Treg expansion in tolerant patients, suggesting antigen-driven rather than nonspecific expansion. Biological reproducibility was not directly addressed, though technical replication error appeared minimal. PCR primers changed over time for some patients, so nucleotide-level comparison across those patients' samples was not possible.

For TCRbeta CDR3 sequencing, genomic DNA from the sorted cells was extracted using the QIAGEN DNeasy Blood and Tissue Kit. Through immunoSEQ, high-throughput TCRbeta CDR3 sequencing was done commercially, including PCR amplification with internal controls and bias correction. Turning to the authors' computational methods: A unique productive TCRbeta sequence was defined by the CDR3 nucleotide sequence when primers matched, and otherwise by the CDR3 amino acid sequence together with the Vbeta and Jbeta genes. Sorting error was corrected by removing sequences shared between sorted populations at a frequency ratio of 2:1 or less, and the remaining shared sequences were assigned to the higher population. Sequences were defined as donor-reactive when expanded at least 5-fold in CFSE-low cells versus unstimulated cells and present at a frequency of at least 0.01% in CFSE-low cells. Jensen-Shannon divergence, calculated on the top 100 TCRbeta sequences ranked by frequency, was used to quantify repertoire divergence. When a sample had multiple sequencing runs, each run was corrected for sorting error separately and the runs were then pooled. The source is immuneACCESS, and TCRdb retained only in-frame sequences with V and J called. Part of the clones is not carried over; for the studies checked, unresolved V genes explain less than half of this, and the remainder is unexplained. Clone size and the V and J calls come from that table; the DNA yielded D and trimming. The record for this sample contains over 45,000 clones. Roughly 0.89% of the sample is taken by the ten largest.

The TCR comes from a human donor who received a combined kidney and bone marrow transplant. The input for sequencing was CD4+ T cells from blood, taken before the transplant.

The CDR3 in this case is CASSPSNEGGYTF. The covered CDR3 bases are TGTGCCAGCTCACCATCGAACGAGGGGGGC. In this chain, TRBV18 is recombined with TRBJ1-2; a weak D assignment points to TRBD1 (5 bases agree). The read terminates 3 residues before the CDR3 end, so the remaining end is supplied by the germline J gene. Counted from cysteine to phenylalanine, this CDR3 has 13 amino acids. The 30 bases shown cover part of the CDR3, and their frame starts at base 1. CDR1 and CDR2, looked up from the germline V gene, are KGHSH and LQKENI.